The 27 T cell receptor beta chains reported below all come from one sample, sequenced in a study of neurological immune-mediated disorders. The time point is: longitudinal time-point 2. Each CDR3 protein gets one entry after TCRdb re-called the 5' RACE reads with MiXCR. Of about 80,000 distinct CDR3 sequences listed, 5.8% are singletons. Sequences were obtained from PBMCs. The receptors derive from a woman in her sixties with multiple sclerosis.

This clonotype appeared many times. The CDR3 spells CASRQRAQPYGYTF. The CDR3 DNA reads TGTGCCAGCAGGCAACGGGCCCAACCCTATGGCTACACCTTC. The genes are TRBV6-1 and TRBJ1-2; no definite D call. The length of the CDR3 is 14 residues. Germline-derived CDR1 and CDR2 are MNHNS and SASEGT. The V end was cut by 6 bases, the J end by 4 bases, with 15 bases between.

This clonotype was observed many times. The chain combines TRBV3-1 with TRBJ2-6; possibly TRBD1 for D (6 bases). CDR3 length: 15 residues. V lost 1 base and J lost 2, with 6 bases in between. Germline V lookup: CDR1 LGHDT, CDR2 YNNKEL (reference sequence). Here the CDR3 DNA reads TGTGCCAGCAGCCAAGCAGGGGCTGGGGCCAACGTCCTGACTTTC. This codes for CASSQAGAGANVLTF.

This clonotype was seen ten or more times. The rearrangement joins TRBV20-1 to TRBJ2-3; 9 nucleotides align to TRBD1. J was trimmed by 2 bases and V by 2 bases; bases with no gene match: 2. Germline-derived CDR1 and CDR2 are DFQATT and SNEGSKA (reference sequence). This CDR3 has 14 residues. CDR3 sequence (DNA): TGCAGTGCTAGAAGGGACAGGGCCACAGATACGCAGTATTTT. Its translation is CSARRDRATDTQYF.

This clonotype appeared many times. This sequence joins TRBV5-1 and TRBJ2-2; 7 bases are a match to TRBD2. The CDR3 totals 15 residues. Germline CDR1 is SGHRS and CDR2 is YFSETQ. J lost 1 base, V lost 7 bases, and 7 bases had no gene match. CDR3 residues: CASFSGELNTGELFF. DNA for the CDR3: TGCGCCAGCTTCAGCGGGGAATTGAACACCGGGGAGCTGTTTTTT.

This clonotype was counted between two and nine times. The rearrangement links TRBV5-5 to TRBJ1-5; 9 nucleotides line up with TRBD1. Trimming cost V 0 bases and J 6 bases; bases outside gene matches: 7. Germline lookup yields CDR1 SGHKS and CDR2 YYEKEE (reference sequence). This CDR3 comprises 16 residues. CDR3 in DNA: TGTGCCAGCAGCTTGGTTACGGACAGGGGCTTTCAGCCCCAGCATTTT. This gives the protein CASSLVTDRGFQPQHF.

This clonotype was found many times. The V gene is TRBV2, the J gene TRBJ1-5; weak D call: TRBD1 (6 bases). The V and J ends lost 7 bases and 0 bases respectively, with 10 bases between them. The CDR3 spans 14 residues. From germline, CDR1 is SNHLY and CDR2 FYNNEI. In nucleotides, the CDR3 is TGTGCCAGCACTACAGGGCATAGCAATCAGCCCCAGCATTTT. Its protein product is CASTTGHSNQPQHF.

Ten or more counts support this clonotype. The gene calls are TRBV4-2 and TRBJ2-3; 10 bases are a match to TRBD2. This CDR3 is built from 17 residues. V lost 0 bases to trimming and J lost 4 bases; unmatched junction nucleotides: 7. Germline assignment: CDR1 LGHNA and CDR2 YNFKEQ. Here the CDR3 DNA reads TGTGCCAGCAGCCAAGACCCTCTTAGCGGGGGGCCAGATACGCAGTATTTT. As protein: CASSQDPLSGGPDTQYF.

Concerning this clonotype: A single base separates this from a much larger clone, so it may be a read error. J is TRBJ1-1 and V is TRBV7-9; 12 nucleotides line up with TRBD1. This CDR3 region has 17 residues. The V gene's germline CDR1 is SEHNR and CDR2 FQNEAQ (reference sequence). CDR3 amino acids: CASSPRDRGPMNTEALF. The CDR3 DNA is TGTGCCAGCAGCCCTCGGGACAGGGGGCCGATGAACACTGAAGCTTTATTT.

This clonotype was counted a few times. The CDR3 loop reads CASSFTIYTDTQYF. As DNA, the CDR3 is TGTGCCAGCAGTTTTACAATTTACACAGATACGCAGTATTTT. The chain recombines TRBV12-3 or TRBV12-4 with TRBJ2-3; D gene uncertain. Trimming shortened V by 3 bases and J by 2 bases, and 9 bases separated the two germline ends. CDR3 length: 14 amino acids.

This clonotype was seen repeatedly, ten times or more. This chain joins TRBV20-1 and TRBJ2-6; D not certain. The CDR3 runs to 15 residues. The ends were cut back, 3 bases at V and 6 bases at J, with 15 bases in the middle. Germline values: CDR1 DFQATT, CDR2 SNEGSKA (reference sequence). DNA for the CDR3: TGCAGTGCTAGGCCCGACCCCGTCCAGGCCAACGTCCTGACTTTC. It is translated as CSARPDPVQANVLTF.

This clonotype has ten or more counts. This sequence joins TRBV5-5 and TRBJ1-1; 12 nucleotides match TRBD1. The CDR3 is 15 residues long. V dropped 4 bases and J dropped 10; count of bases not matched to a gene: 11. From germline, CDR1 is SGHKS and CDR2 YYEKEE (reference sequence). For the CDR3, the DNA is TGTGCCAGCAGCGGGCCGGGACAGGGGGCTAGGTCAGCTTTCTTT. Its protein is CASSGPGQGARSAFF.

Many counts were recorded for this clonotype. The chain joins TRBV5-1 to TRBJ2-7; 9 bases fit TRBD2. The CDR3 is made up of 16 amino acids. In germline, CDR1 is SGHRS, CDR2 YFSETQ. The V and J ends lost 0 bases and 4 bases, in that order; junction bases with no gene match: 8. The CDR3 region is CASSLGALAGLYEQYF. DNA of the CDR3: TGCGCCAGCAGCTTGGGAGCGCTAGCGGGGTTGTACGAGCAGTACTTC.

This clonotype has just a few counts. J is TRBJ2-1 and V is TRBV20-1; maybe TRBD1 (6 bases). The germline gives CDR1 DFQATT, CDR2 SNEGSKA (reference sequence). The CDR3 is made up of 16 amino acids. With 0 bases removed from V and 1 base from J, the gap between germline ends came to 13 bases. CDR3: CSARDQGRGSYNEQFF. The CDR3 region has the DNA TGCAGTGCTAGAGATCAGGGCAGGGGTTCCTACAATGAGCAGTTCTTC.

This clonotype was recorded at least ten times. This chain links TRBV5-6 with TRBJ1-6; a possible D gene is TRBD1 (5 bases). Trimming stripped 4 bases from V and 5 bases from J, with 10 bases between. The CDR3 totals 14 residues. Germline V gives CDR1 SGHDT, CDR2 YYEEEE. As DNA, the CDR3 is TGTGCCAGCAGCATCAGGGAGAATAATTCACCCCTCCACTTT. Amino acids: CASSIRENNSPLHF.

The table lists this clonotype with many counts. This chain uses TRBV5-1 with TRBJ1-1, with 7 nucleotides matching TRBD1. Per germline, CDR1 SGHRS and CDR2 YFSETQ. J gave up 0 bases and V 4 bases, and 3 bases lay outside the gene matches. This CDR3 is 14 amino acids long. In DNA form, the CDR3 reads TGCGCCAGCAGCCCCGACAGGGTGAACACTGAAGCTTTCTTT. Translated: CASSPDRVNTEAFF.

This clonotype was counted at least ten times. The rearrangement uses TRBV2 and TRBJ2-1, with 7 bases fitting TRBD2. CDR3 length equals 11 residues. The V segment lost 10 bases and the J segment 6 bases; nucleotides outside the gene matches: 3. Germline loops: CDR1 SNHLY, CDR2 FYNNEI. The CDR3 is CANSGGNEQFF. CDR3 DNA sequence: TGTGCCAACTCGGGAGGCAATGAGCAGTTCTTC.

In this sample, this clonotype turned up many times. The rearrangement uses TRBV6-5 and TRBJ2-1; weak D call: TRBD2 (6 bases). CDR1 is MNHEY, CDR2 SVGAGI, per germline. This CDR3 contains 14 residues. Trimming took off 2 bases at V and 5 bases at J, with 10 bases between the two ends. This chain's CDR3 is CASSYRGTHNEQFF. CDR3 coding DNA: TGTGCCAGCAGTTACCGGGGGACGCACAATGAGCAGTTCTTC.

There are many counts of this clonotype. The chain couples TRBV9 to TRBJ2-1; TRBD1 is a possible D gene (6 bases). Germline V gives CDR1 SGDLS, CDR2 YYNGEE. Trimming took 3 bases from V and 8 from J, leaving 18 bases between them. The CDR3 loop spans 15 amino acids. CDR3 protein: CASSGGQSEAHEQFF. DNA for the CDR3: TGTGCCAGCAGCGGTGGACAGTCCGAGGCCCATGAGCAGTTCTTC.

This clonotype was counted many times. The V gene is TRBV6-1, the J gene TRBJ1-5; D is undetermined. Trimming removed 7 bases at V and 0 bases at J, with 7 bases between. This CDR3 is 13 amino acids long. Per germline, CDR1 MNHNS and CDR2 SASEGT. The CDR3 sequence: CASTGDSNQPQHF. The CDR3 DNA reads as TGTGCCAGCACTGGAGATAGCAATCAGCCCCAGCATTTT.

This clonotype was seen a few times. The chain carries TRBV6-5 and TRBJ2-7; TRBD2 might be the D (5 bases). Germline V lookup: CDR1 MNHEY, CDR2 SVGAGI. V lost 3 bases to trimming and J lost 6 bases, with 21 bases between them. This CDR3 region has 16 residues. CDR3 sequence: CASSYFLGSGLPEQYF. The CDR3 coding sequence is TGTGCCAGCAGTTATTTTTTGGGATCGGGATTGCCCGAGCAGTACTTC.

This clonotype came up many times. The gene calls are TRBV7-8 and TRBJ2-3; 10 nucleotides match TRBD2. CDR3 length equals 16 residues. V gave up 7 bases and J gave up 3 bases; unmatched junction bases: 10. Looked up from germline, CDR1 is SGHVS and CDR2 is FQNEAQ. The CDR3 here is CASKGSGGPNTDTQYF. The CDR3 nucleotides read TGTGCCAGCAAGGGTAGCGGGGGGCCTAATACAGATACGCAGTATTTT.

There are many counts of this clonotype. The chain joins TRBV20-1 to TRBJ2-6; no definite D call. Germline V gene sequence: CDR1 DFQATT, CDR2 SNEGSKA (reference sequence). The CDR3 length is 16 residues. Trimming removed 1 base from V and 0 bases from J, with 10 bases in between. This chain's CDR3 is CSARGRQSSGANVLTF. Here the CDR3 DNA reads TGCAGTGCTAGAGGGCGTCAGAGCTCTGGGGCCAACGTCCTGACTTTC.

The gene calls are TRBV19 and TRBJ2-5, with a possible D match to TRBD1 (6 bases). The V end lost 9 bases, the J end lost 1 base, and 9 bases lay between the germline ends. The CDR3 spans 12 residues. Germline V gene sequence: CDR1 LNHDA, CDR2 SQIVND (reference sequence). The CDR3 sequence: CASGQIQETQYF. The CDR3 DNA follows: TGTGCCAGCGGACAGATCCAAGAGACCCAGTACTTC.

This clonotype was found many times. The chain recombines TRBV29-1 with TRBJ2-1; D is perhaps TRBD2 (5 bases). This CDR3 spans 15 amino acids. The germline V and J ends were trimmed by 0 bases and 6 bases, with 15 bases remaining between them. Per germline, CDR1 SQVTM and CDR2 ANQGSEA. The CDR3 sequence is CSVEDPSGIPNEQFF. DNA of the CDR3: TGCAGCGTTGAAGATCCGTCCGGGATCCCCAATGAGCAGTTCTTC.

At least ten counts were recorded for this clonotype. The rearrangement links TRBV7-6 to TRBJ1-1; D unclear. Trimming pared 0 bases from V and 0 bases from J, leaving 8 bases between. Germline CDR1 and CDR2: SGHVS and FNYEAQ. CDR3 length: 15 residues. The chain's CDR3 is CASSLAPAMNTEAFF. The CDR3 nucleotides read TGTGCCAGCAGCTTAGCCCCAGCAATGAACACTGAAGCTTTCTTT. Looking up the rest from reference TRBV7-6 and TRBJ1-1 gives the full variable domain: GAGVSQSPRYKVTKRGQDVALRCDPISGHVSLYWYRQALGQGPEFLTYFNYEAQQDKSGLPNDRFSAERPEGSISTLTIQRTEQRDSAMYRCASSLAPAMNTEAFFGQGTRLTVV.

This clonotype was seen many times. This sequence joins TRBV12-3 or TRBV12-4 and TRBJ2-7, with D uncertain. V was clipped by 3 bases and J by 3 bases, with 9 bases between them. The CDR3 consists of 13 residues. The CDR3 sequence: CASSFRQNYEQYF. In DNA, the CDR3 is TGTGCCAGCAGTTTCCGGCAGAACTACGAGCAGTACTTC.

This clonotype has a count of ten or more. The chain is built from TRBV20-1 and TRBJ2-7, with 8 bases matching TRBD2. The germline V gene encodes CDR1 DFQATT and CDR2 SNEGSKA (reference sequence). The CDR3 is made up of 14 amino acids. The J segment lost 3 bases and the V segment lost 3 bases, leaving 7 bases of the junction unmatched. The CDR3 DNA sequence: TGCAGTGCTAGGTTCGGGGGGGCGGTCTACGAGCAGTACTTC. Translating gives CSARFGGAVYEQYF.